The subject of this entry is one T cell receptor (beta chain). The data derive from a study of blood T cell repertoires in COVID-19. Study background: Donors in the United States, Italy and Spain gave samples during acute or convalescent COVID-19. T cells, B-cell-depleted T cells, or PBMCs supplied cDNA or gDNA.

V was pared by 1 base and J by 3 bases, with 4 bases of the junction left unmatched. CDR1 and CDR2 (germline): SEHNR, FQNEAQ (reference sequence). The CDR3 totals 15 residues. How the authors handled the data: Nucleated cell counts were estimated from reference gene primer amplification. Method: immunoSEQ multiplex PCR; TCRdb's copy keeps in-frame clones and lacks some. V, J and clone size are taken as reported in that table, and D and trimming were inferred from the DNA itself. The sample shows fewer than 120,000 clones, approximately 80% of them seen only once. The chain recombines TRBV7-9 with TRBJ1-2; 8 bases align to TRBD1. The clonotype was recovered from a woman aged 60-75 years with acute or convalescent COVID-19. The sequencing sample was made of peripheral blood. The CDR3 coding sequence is TGTGCCAGCAGCTTAGGCAGGGGGCTGGACTATGGCTACACCTTC. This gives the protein CASSLGRGLDYGYTF. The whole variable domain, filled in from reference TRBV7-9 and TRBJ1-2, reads DTGVSQNPRHKITKRGQNVTFRCDPISEHNRLYWYRQTLGQGPEFLTYFQNEAQLEKSRLLSDRFSAERPKGSFSTLEIQRTEQGDSAMYLCASSLGRGLDYGYTFGSGTRLTVV.